The clone carrying this TCR beta chain has only one observation. The V gene lost 0 bases and the J gene lost 5 bases, with 8 bases spanning the gap. The CDR3 sequence is 14 residues long. Germline CDR1 reads MNHEY; CDR2 reads SVGAGI. These data are taken from a study of control samples from healthy donors and cancer patients. Here immunoSEQ multiplex PCR was the method, and the copy in TCRdb shows in-frame clones only, minus some. The sample has 25,000 to 35,000 clones, 85% to 90% seen once; the top ten hold 1.5% to 2%. The V call is TRBV6-5, the J call TRBJ2-1; D tentatively reads TRBD1 or TRBD2 (5 bases each). What was sequenced was PBMCs. This sequence was found in a middle-aged woman with lung cancer. The CDR3 here is CASSYSGRNNEQFF. For the CDR3, the DNA is TGTGCCAGCAGTTACTCGGGACGAAACAATGAGCAGTTCTTC.